This passage covers 10 T cell receptor beta chains from one sample sequenced in a study of blood T cells in healthy people across ages. With a J-beta primer mix and a sample-barcoded 5' primer, a second PCR ran about 7 to 11 cycles. Each CDR3 protein is one row after TCRdb ran MiXCR on the 5' RACE reads. The profile covers approximately 1,000,000 distinct CDR3 sequences, with 40% to 55% appearing a single time and approximately 19% taken by the ten largest. Sequences were obtained from blood. The receptors come from a woman aged 55-70 years in good health.

This clonotype was seen a handful of times. V gene TRBV5-1 combines with J gene TRBJ2-5; D is uncertain. CDR1 is SGHRS, CDR2 YFSETQ, per germline. The ends were cut back, 7 bases at V and 5 bases at J, with 15 bases in the middle. CDR3 size: 13 residues. CDR3 region: CASAFGLSETQYF. CDR3 sequence (DNA): TGCGCCAGCGCTTTTGGGTTATCGGAGACCCAGTACTTC.

V usage is TRBV12-3 or TRBV12-4 and J usage is TRBJ2-4, with 12 bases that match TRBD1. This CDR3 spans 14 amino acids. The V and J ends lost 3 bases and 14 bases, in that order; junction bases with no gene match: 8. CDR3 DNA: TGTGCCAGCAGTTTGGGGACAGGGGGCTTAGTGGAGTACTTC. This encodes CASSLGTGGLVEYF.

In its sample, this clonotype was seen a few times. The gene calls are TRBV15 and TRBJ2-1; D is uncertain. The CDR3 length is 20 residues. Per germline, CDR1 LNHNV and CDR2 YYDKDF (reference sequence). Trimming removed 3 bases at V and 1 base at J, with 25 bases between. DNA of the CDR3: TGTGCCACCAGCAGGAGCCTTGGGCTAACGGCAGACGTTTCCTACAATGAGCAGTTCTTC. It translates to CATSRSLGLTADVSYNEQFF.

The chain carries TRBV20-1 and TRBJ2-7, with D unclear. Germline lookup yields CDR1 DFQATT and CDR2 SNEGSKA (reference sequence). Trimming took off 3 bases at V and 3 bases at J, with 3 bases between the two ends. The CDR3 sequence is 10 residues long. CDR3 in amino acids: CSASDYEQYF. The CDR3 DNA is TGCAGTGCTAGCGACTACGAGCAGTACTTC.

CDR3 nucleotides: TGCAGCGTTGATAGGGGTTCCTACAATGAGCAGTTCTTC. This encodes CSVDRGSYNEQFF. The chain joins TRBV29-1 to TRBJ2-1; tentative D call: TRBD1 (5 bases). V lost 3 bases and J 1 base, leaving 7 bases between the germline ends. The germline V gene encodes CDR1 SQVTM and CDR2 ANQGSEA. The CDR3 extends over 13 amino acids.

V and J are TRBV27 and TRBJ2-1, with 7 positions matching TRBD2. The CDR3 has 13 residues. The junction had 3 bases not matched to a gene; V was cut back by 7 bases and J by 3 bases. The germline V gene has CDR1 MNHEY and CDR2 SMNVEV (reference sequence). The CDR3 DNA is TGTGCCAGCACGGGGGGTCGCTACAATGAGCAGTTCTTC. Translation: CASTGGRYNEQFF.

This rearrangement joins TRBV27 to TRBJ1-1, with D uncertain. Trimming cost V 2 bases and J 0 bases, with 16 bases left between them. CDR1 MNHEY and CDR2 SMNVEV come from the germline V gene (reference sequence). The CDR3 is made up of 17 amino acids. The CDR3 sequence is CASSLVGVRGLNTEAFF. DNA of the CDR3: TGTGCCAGCAGTTTAGTTGGTGTTCGGGGTTTGAACACTGAAGCTTTCTTT.

The chain is built from TRBV6-5 and TRBJ1-2; 8 nucleotides line up with TRBD1. Germline CDR1 and CDR2: MNHEY and SVGAGI. V shed 5 bases and J 4 bases; nucleotides not matched to a gene: 6. The CDR3 contains 14 residues. The CDR3 loop is CASSIDRGTYGYTF. For the CDR3, the DNA is TGTGCCAGCAGTATCGACAGGGGAACCTATGGCTACACCTTC.

This rearrangement joins TRBV7-8 to TRBJ1-1, with 8 bases matching TRBD1. This CDR3 region has 16 residues. The germline V gene has CDR1 SGHVS and CDR2 FQNEAQ. V trimming: 3 bases; J trimming: 0 bases; junction bases outside the gene matches: 6. The CDR3 region is CASSFGTGRMNTEAFF. The CDR3 DNA reads TGTGCCAGCAGCTTCGGGACAGGACGCATGAACACTGAAGCTTTCTTT.

This clonotype was counted a few times. The chain combines TRBV11-2 with TRBJ2-5; D tentatively fits TRBD1 or TRBD2 (5 bases each). CDR1 and CDR2 (germline): SGHAT, FQNNGV. The CDR3 runs to 18 residues. The V and J ends lost 5 bases and 0 bases respectively, with 22 bases between them. The DNA of the CDR3 is TGTGCCAGCAGCCCAGGGCGGTACGGGGAATTGTACCAAGAGACCCAGTACTTC. It translates to CASSPGRYGELYQETQYF.